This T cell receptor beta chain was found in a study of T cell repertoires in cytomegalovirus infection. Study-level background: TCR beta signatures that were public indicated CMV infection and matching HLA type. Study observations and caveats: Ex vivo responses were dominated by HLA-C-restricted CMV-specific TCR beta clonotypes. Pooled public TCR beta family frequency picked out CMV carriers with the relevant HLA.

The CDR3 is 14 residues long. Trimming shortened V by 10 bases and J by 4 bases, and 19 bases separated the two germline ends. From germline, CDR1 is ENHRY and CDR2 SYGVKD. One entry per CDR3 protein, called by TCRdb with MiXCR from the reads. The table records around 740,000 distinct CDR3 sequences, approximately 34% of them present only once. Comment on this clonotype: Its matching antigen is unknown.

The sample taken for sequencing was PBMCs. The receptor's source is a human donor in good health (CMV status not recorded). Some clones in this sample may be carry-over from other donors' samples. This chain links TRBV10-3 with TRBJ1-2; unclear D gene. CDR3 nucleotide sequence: TGTGCCACACAATCGGATGGCCCGCCCTATGGCTACACCTTC. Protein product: CATQSDGPPYGYTF.